This T cell receptor (beta chain) was sequenced in a study of tumor T cells in aggressive B-cell lymphoma. Data came from immunoSEQ multiplex PCR; TCRdb stores just in-frame clones and leaves some out. The sample lists about 9,900 clones; roughly 85% were seen once. Per germline, CDR1 SGHRS and CDR2 YFSETQ. Trimming took off 5 bases at V and 2 bases at J, with 11 bases between the two ends. The CDR3 is 13 residues long. Input material: tumor tissue. The clonotype originates from an adult with diffuse large B cell lymphoma. The chain is built from TRBV5-1 and TRBJ2-7; D is unclear. The CDR3 loop is CASRFSGAYEQYF. CDR3 in DNA: TGCGCCAGCAGGTTTTCAGGCGCCTACGAGCAGTACTTC.